Many counts were recorded for the clone carrying this T cell receptor beta chain. One end of the junction is discordant with germline, which a read error may explain. This sample is drawn from a study of T-cell reconstitution after alpha-beta-depleted transplantation in children. This CDR3 spans 14 amino acids. The germline gives CDR1 SGHRS, CDR2 YFSETQ. Preparation of the TCRbeta library involved a method that used unique molecular identifiers. One entry per CDR3 protein results from TCRdb running MiXCR on the PCR reads. This sample has about 600,000 distinct CDR3 sequences; about 11% occur once, and the top ten carry roughly 4%.

The chain links TRBV5-1 to TRBJ2-4, with D possibly TRBD2 on 6 matching bases. The starting material was PBMCs from the stem cell graft donor, obtained from the stem cell graft. The sequence derives from a human donor who donated a stem cell graft to a child with acute myeloid leukemia. The CDR3 bases are TGCGCCAGCAGCTTGGATCTTTACCGGGACTCAGACCACTTC. As protein: CASSLDLYRDSDHF.